The TCR beta chain described here comes from a study of shared clonotypes between healthy human individuals (dated by TCRdb to the early 2020s). About the investigation overall: Three men and a couple of women, aged 18 to 49 years, made up the cohort. For each donor, CD4 naive and CD4 memory were each given three plates, CD8 naive was given two plates, and CD8 memory was given one plate. Blood TCR repertoires of about 5 healthy adults were deeply sequenced to estimate repertoire size and the extent of clonotype sharing between individuals. To increase sequencing depth and limit assay-specific biases, different laboratories used diverse techniques to prepare libraries and sequence TCR repertoires. Leukapheresis yielded between about 0.9 and 9.5 billion PBMCs per donor. Overall results and qualifications from the work: About 5% of naive CD4, 3% to 3.5% of naive CD8, approximately 2.2% of memory CD4, and approximately 0.39% of memory CD8 clonotypes were shared across a few donors. The genetic and exposure-history diversity represented was limited by the small number of donors. Estimated clonotype richness was generally larger for naive than for memory subsets. Clonotypes shared by all four sorted-subset donors showed higher generation probabilities than non-shared clonotypes. Incomplete sequencing was indicated by rarefaction of sorted-subset datasets, despite the large sequencing depth. Sampling was restricted to blood, and TCR repertoires in tissues likely differ from the TCR repertoires found in blood. Pairwise subsampling led to the expectation that sequencing depth would affect the degree of clonotype sharing among donors.

A word on this clone: The specificity of this receptor is unknown. Qualities for individual bases were not recorded, and no much larger clone is one base off.

A distance of 5 bases separates the germline ends of V and J, which lose 4 bases and 3 bases respectively. Including the terminal cysteine and phenylalanine, the CDR3 comprises 12 residues. Of all the DNA, just the CDR3 is kept, 36 bases in frame from base 1. The germline V gene (reference sequence) specifies MNHNY as CDR1 and SVGAGI as CDR2. The donors were healthy, HIV-negative adults with no recently reported acute infections or vaccinations. Only Caucasian adults living in Nashville, Tennessee, USA were represented among the donors. CD4+ T cells were enriched through magnetic negative selection, after which naive cells were positively selected on CD45RA and the remaining negative fraction served as the memory subset. After blood collection by leukapheresis, PBMCs were isolated using Ficoll-Histopaque density gradient centrifugation and then cryopreserved in the vapor phase of liquid nitrogen. Analytical flow cytometry was used to check the purity and quantity of each magnetically sorted T cell population. Genomic DNA was isolated from each sorted fraction and quantified by UV absorbance on a Nanodrop 2000c.

TCR CDR3 regions were amplified from genomic DNA by multiplex PCR using the deep immunoSEQ assay. Extracted genomic DNA from each cell subset was distributed evenly across all wells of several immunoSEQ 96-well plates, and each plate was treated as a replicate. For sorted subsets, each replicate PCR was loaded with 200 ng genomic DNA, equivalent to roughly 30,000 T cell genomes. Purified libraries were measured with a Qubit 3.0 fluorometer, size-checked on a Bioanalyzer 2100, and measured again with the KAPA Library Quantification kit. A separate single-read 150-cycle Illumina NextSeq 550 flow cell was used to sequence each immunoSEQ 96-well plate. The study's own analysis went as follows. Because the immunoSEQ output held only junctional sequences and lacked quality scores, the filtering could not match the filtering applied to full-length reads. Sequences were annotated with PyIR, a Python wrapper for IgBLAST v1.9, using IMGT germline references to assign V/J genes and CDR3. Any read was removed if the V/J assignment was weak (E-value above 1e-6), the CDR3 was missing, or the read contained stop codons, out-of-frame junctions, or ambiguous translated residues. A V3J clonotype was defined by an identical inferred V gene, J gene, and CDR3 amino acid sequence. Percentage overlap between repertoires was calculated by dividing the number of shared unique clonotypes by the size of the smaller repertoire. Repertoire richness was assessed with RTK rarefaction, the Chao1 estimator, and Recon v2.1 estimates of unobserved clonotypes. Generation probabilities for all TCRbeta clonotypes obtained by the gDNA method from four donors were computed using OLGA. This is the immuneACCESS table as TCRdb keeps it, with only in-frame sequences that have V and J called. A part of the clones is gone; compared with another copy, unresolved V genes explain less than half, and the rest is unexplained. V, J and clone size are taken as reported in that table, and D and trimming were inferred from the DNA itself. The table for this sample lists 600,000 to 800,000 clones; 72% of them were counted only once. The top ten clones comprise under 2% of the sample.

Recombination joined TRBV6-6 with TRBJ2-3, with TRBD2 perhaps the D gene, on 5 matching bases. Sequencing input: memory CD4+ T cells sorted from blood. This sample's cell subset or site label indicates: CD45RA-negative fraction. This clonotype was obtained from a woman aged 30 to 39 in good health. The nucleotide sequence is TGTGCCAGCAGTTGGGAGACAGATACGCAGTATTTT. Its product reads: CASSWETDTQYF.